This T cell receptor (beta chain) was obtained from a study of blood T cell repertoires in COVID-19. Study background: Acute and convalescent COVID-19 samples came from the United States, Italy and Spain.

Living in about two dozen US areas, the participants were between about 18 and 100 years of age. V lost 10 bases and J 0 bases, leaving 12 bases between the germline ends. This CDR3 has 13 residues. Germline V lookup: CDR1 ENHRY, CDR2 SYGVKD. Some clones are missing from TCRdb's copy, which holds only in-frame ones; the method was immunoSEQ multiplex PCR. The sample contains about 480,000 clones, 70% to 90% of which appear only once. The sequence was collected from a middle-aged woman who had recovered from COVID-19. This chain links TRBV10-3 with TRBJ1-1; D might be TRBD1 (6 bases). The material sequenced was PBMCs or T cells enriched from blood (not recorded which). This chain's CDR3 is CATRQEMNTEAFF. CDR3 nucleotide sequence: TGTGCCACCCGACAGGAGATGAACACTGAAGCTTTCTTT.